The 9 T cell receptor beta chains listed next were all sequenced from one sample in a study of neoadjuvant anti-PD-1 for oral cavity cancer. Here immunoSEQ multiplex PCR was the method, and the copy in TCRdb shows in-frame clones only, minus some. The sample records about 68,000 clones, about 85% being singletons. The time point here: after neoadjuvant nivolumab, at surgical resection. This specimen consisted of PBMCs, obtained after nivolumab (anti-PD-1) treatment. The receptors shown here come from a person between 40 and 85 years old with oral cavity squamous cell carcinoma.

The chain couples TRBV10-2 to TRBJ1-2; D is ambiguous. Germline loops: CDR1 WSHSY, CDR2 SAAADI. Trimming cost V 6 bases and J 0 bases, with 8 bases left between them. The CDR3 covers 13 residues. CDR3 in amino acids: CASSPEPNYGYTF. In DNA form, the CDR3 reads TGCGCCAGCAGCCCTGAACCTAACTATGGCTACACCTTC.

This clone was detected once. DNA for the CDR3: TGTGCCAGCAGTTCGACAGGGCGAGAAGGCTACACCTTC. It is translated as CASSSTGREGYTF. This rearrangement joins TRBV6-5 to TRBJ1-2, with 7 bases matching TRBD1. The CDR3 loop spans 13 amino acids. V lost 4 bases, J lost 8 bases, and 7 bases stayed unmatched. Germline V gene data show CDR1 as MNHEY and CDR2 as SVGAGI.

The genes are TRBV15 and TRBJ2-3; TRBD2 matches 10 bases. The CDR3 consists of 20 residues. Germline V lookup: CDR1 LNHNV, CDR2 YYDKDF (reference sequence). With 0 bases clipped from V and 3 bases from J, the junction kept 15 bases outside the gene matches. The chain's CDR3 is CATSRDWMVAGGSGTDTQYF. The CDR3 DNA is TGTGCCACCAGCAGAGATTGGATGGTAGCGGGAGGAAGTGGTACAGATACGCAGTATTTT. Full variable domain (missing parts from reference TRBV15 and TRBJ2-3): DAMVIQNPRYQVTQFGKPVTLSCSQTLNHNVMYWYQQKSSQAPKLLFHYYDKDFNNEADTPDNFQSRRPNTSFCFLDIRSPGLGDTAMYLCATSRDWMVAGGSGTDTQYFGPGTRLTVL.

The rearrangement links TRBV25-1 to TRBJ1-1; D call uncertain. This CDR3 spans 10 amino acids. Germline V CDR1 and CDR2: MGHDK, SYGVNS. Trimming removed 8 bases from V and 9 bases from J, with 10 bases in between. CDR3 region: CASAGPQAFF. The DNA for the CDR3 is TGTGCCAGCGCCGGGCCCCAAGCTTTCTTT.

The CDR3: CAISFSRVYNEQFF. The DNA of the CDR3 is TGTGCCATCAGTTTTTCCCGTGTCTACAATGAGCAGTTCTTC. The chain carries TRBV10-3 and TRBJ2-1; no firm D call. V lost 5 bases and J 3 bases, leaving 11 bases between the germline ends. The CDR3 runs to 14 residues. Germline assignment: CDR1 ENHRY and CDR2 SYGVKD.

The V and J genes are TRBV4-2 and TRBJ1-1; 11 positions agree with TRBD1. With V trimmed by 0 bases and J by 8 bases, 8 bases remained unmatched. Germline loops: CDR1 LGHNA, CDR2 YNFKEQ. This CDR3 has 16 residues. The CDR3 DNA sequence: TGTGCCAGCAGCCAAGAGGTCGGACAGGGGGCGCAGGAAGCTTTCTTT. Translating it yields CASSQEVGQGAQEAFF.

This clone came up once. This chain joins TRBV5-1 and TRBJ2-7; the D is unclear. V shed 2 bases and J shed 6 bases, with 12 bases lying between them. The CDR3 is made up of 13 amino acids. Germline lookup yields CDR1 SGHRS and CDR2 YFSETQ. CDR3 loop: CASSFTGPTEQYF. CDR3 in DNA: TGCGCCAGCAGCTTTACGGGCCCCACCGAGCAGTACTTC.

The CDR3 spells CASSVLPGDGHEQFF. The DNA for the CDR3 is TGTGCCAGCAGCGTCCTCCCGGGAGACGGCCATGAGCAGTTCTTC. The V and J genes are TRBV9 and TRBJ2-1, with D possibly TRBD2 on 6 matching bases. Trimming removed 2 bases from V and 8 bases from J, with 17 bases in between. Germline V gene data show CDR1 as SGDLS and CDR2 as YYNGEE. The CDR3 runs 15 residues.

This clone has a handful of counts. This sample includes further DNA sequences coding for the same CDR3. The rearrangement joins TRBV6-5 to TRBJ1-4, with 8 bases identical to TRBD1. CDR3 size: 14 residues. V gave up 4 bases and J gave up 8 bases; unmatched junction bases: 6. From germline, CDR1 is MNHEY and CDR2 SVGAGI. The CDR3 sequence: CASSSQGVGEKLFF. In DNA, the CDR3 is TGTGCCAGCAGTTCACAGGGGGTGGGGGAAAAACTGTTTTTT.